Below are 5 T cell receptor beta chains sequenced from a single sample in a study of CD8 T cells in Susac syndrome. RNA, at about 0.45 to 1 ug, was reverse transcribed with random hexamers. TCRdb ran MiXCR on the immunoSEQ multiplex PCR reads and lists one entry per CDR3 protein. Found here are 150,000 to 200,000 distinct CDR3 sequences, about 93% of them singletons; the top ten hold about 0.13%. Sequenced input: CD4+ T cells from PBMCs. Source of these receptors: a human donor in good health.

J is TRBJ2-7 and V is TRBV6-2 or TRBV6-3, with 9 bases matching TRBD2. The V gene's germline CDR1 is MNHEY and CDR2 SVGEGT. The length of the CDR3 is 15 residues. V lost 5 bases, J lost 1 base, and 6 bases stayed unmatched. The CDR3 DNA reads TGTGCCAGCAGTCCTGCGGGGGGGACTTCCTACGAGCAGTACTTC. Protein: CASSPAGGTSYEQYF.

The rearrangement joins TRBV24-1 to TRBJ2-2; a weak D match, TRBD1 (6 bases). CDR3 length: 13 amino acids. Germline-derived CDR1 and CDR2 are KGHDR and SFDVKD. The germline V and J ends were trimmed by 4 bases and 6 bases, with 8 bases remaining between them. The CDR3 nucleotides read TGTGCCACCAGTGAGGCAGGGGCCGGGGAGCTGTTTTTT. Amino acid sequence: CATSEAGAGELFF.

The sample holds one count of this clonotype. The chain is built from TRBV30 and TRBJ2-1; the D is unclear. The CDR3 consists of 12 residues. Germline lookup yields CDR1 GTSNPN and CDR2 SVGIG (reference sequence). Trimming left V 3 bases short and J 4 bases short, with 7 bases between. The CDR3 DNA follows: TGTGCCTGGAGCGCCCGGTACAATGAGCAGTTCTTC. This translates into CAWSARYNEQFF.

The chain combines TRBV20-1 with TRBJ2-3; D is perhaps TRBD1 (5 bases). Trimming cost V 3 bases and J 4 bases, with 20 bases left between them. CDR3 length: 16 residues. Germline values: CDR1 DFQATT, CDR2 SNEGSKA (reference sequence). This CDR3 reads CSASGTGVGFSDTQYF. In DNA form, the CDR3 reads TGCAGTGCTAGTGGAACAGGCGTGGGTTTTTCAGATACGCAGTATTTT.

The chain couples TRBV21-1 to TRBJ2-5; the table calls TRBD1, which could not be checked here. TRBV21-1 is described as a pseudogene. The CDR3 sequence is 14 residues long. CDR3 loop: CASSKSPEAETQYF. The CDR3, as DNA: TGTGCCAGCAGCAAATCCCCCGAGGCGGAGACCCAGTACTTC.